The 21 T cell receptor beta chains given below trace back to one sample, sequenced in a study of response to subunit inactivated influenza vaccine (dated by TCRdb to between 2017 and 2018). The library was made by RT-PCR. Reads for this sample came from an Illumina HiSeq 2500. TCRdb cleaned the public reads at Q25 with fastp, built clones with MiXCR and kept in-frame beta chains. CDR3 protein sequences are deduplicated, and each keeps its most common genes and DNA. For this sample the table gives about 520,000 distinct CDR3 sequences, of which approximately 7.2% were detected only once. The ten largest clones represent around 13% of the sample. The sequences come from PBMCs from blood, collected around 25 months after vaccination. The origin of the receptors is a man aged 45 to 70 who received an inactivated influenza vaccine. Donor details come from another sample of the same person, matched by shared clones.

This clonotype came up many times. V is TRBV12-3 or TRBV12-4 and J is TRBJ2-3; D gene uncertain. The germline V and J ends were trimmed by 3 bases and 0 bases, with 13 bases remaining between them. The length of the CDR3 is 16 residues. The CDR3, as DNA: TGTGCCAGCAGTTTTGATCCACGCCGTAGCACAGATACGCAGTATTTT. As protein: CASSFDPRRSTDTQYF.

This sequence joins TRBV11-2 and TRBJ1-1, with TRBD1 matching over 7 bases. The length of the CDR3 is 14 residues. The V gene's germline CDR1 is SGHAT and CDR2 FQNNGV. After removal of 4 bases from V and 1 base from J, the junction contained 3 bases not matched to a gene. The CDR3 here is CASSSQGPNTEAFF. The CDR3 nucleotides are TGTGCCAGCAGCTCACAGGGGCCGAACACTGAAGCTTTCTTT.

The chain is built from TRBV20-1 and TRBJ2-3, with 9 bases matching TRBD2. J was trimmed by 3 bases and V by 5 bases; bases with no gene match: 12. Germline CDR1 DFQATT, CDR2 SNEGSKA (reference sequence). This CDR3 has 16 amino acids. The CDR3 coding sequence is TGCAGTGCTTCTCATTGGGAGACTAGCGGAACAGATACGCAGTATTTT. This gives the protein CSASHWETSGTDTQYF.

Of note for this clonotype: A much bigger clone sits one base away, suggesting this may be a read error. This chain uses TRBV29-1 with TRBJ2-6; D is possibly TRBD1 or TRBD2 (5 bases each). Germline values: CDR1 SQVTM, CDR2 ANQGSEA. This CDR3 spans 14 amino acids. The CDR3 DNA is TGCAGCGCCGAGGGGATCTCTGGGGCCAACGTCCTGTCTTTC. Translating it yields CSAEGISGANVLSF. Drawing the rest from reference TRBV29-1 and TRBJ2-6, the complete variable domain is SAVISQKPSRDICQRGTSLTIQCQVDSQVTMMFWYRQQPGQSLTLIATANQGSEATYESGFVIDKFPISRPNLTFSTLTVSNMSPEDSSIYLCSAEGISGANVLSFGAGSRLTVL.

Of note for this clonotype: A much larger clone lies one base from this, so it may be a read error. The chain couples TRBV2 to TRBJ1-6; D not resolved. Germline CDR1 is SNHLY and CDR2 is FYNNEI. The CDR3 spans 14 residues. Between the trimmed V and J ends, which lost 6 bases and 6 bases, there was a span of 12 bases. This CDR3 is CASRKIGFNSPLHF. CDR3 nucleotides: TGTGCCAGCAGAAAGATAGGTTTTAATTCACCCCTCCACTTT.

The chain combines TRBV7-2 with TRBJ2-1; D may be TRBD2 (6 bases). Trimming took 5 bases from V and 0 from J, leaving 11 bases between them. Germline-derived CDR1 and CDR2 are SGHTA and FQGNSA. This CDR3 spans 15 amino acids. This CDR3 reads CASSPWGDSYNEQFF. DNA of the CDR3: TGTGCCAGCAGCCCCTGGGGGGACTCCTACAATGAGCAGTTCTTC.

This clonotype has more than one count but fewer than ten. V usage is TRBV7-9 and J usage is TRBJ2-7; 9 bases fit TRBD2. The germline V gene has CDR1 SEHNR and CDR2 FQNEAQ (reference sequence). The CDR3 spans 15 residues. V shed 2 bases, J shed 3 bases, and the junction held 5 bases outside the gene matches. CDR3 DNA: TGTGCCAGCAGCTTAAGGGCGGGAGGGCACTACGAGCAGTACTTC. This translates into CASSLRAGGHYEQYF. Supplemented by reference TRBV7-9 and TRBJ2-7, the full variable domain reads DTGVSQNPRHKITKRGQNVTFRCDPISEHNRLYWYRQTLGQGPEFLTYFQNEAQLEKSRLLSDRFSAERPKGSFSTLEIQRTEQGDSAMYLCASSLRAGGHYEQYFGPGTRLTVT.

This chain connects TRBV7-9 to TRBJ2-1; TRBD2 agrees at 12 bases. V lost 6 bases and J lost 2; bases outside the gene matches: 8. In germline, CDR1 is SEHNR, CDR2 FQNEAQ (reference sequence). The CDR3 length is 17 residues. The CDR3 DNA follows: TGTGCCAGCAGTTCTAGCGGGAGGGCCAGGACCTACAATGAGCAGTTCTTC. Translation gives CASSSSGRARTYNEQFF.

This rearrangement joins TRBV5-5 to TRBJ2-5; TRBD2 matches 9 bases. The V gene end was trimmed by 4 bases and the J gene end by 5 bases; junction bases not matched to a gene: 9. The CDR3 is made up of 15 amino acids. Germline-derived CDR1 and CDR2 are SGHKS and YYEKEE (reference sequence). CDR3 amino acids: CASSIPGLALETQYF. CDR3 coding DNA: TGTGCCAGCAGCATACCGGGACTAGCATTGGAGACCCAGTACTTC.

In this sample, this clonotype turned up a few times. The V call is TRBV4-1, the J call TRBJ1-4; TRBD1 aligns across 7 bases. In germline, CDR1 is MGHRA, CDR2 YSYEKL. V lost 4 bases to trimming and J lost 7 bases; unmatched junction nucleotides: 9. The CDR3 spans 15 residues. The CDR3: CASSPQGGVGEKLFF. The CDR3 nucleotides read TGCGCCAGCAGCCCTCAGGGGGGAGTCGGTGAAAAACTGTTTTTT.

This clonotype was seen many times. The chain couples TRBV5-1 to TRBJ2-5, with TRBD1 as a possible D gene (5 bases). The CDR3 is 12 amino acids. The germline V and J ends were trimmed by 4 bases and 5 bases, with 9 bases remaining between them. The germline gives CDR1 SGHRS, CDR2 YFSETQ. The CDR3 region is CASSRKGETQYF. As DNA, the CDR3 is TGCGCCAGCAGCAGGAAGGGGGAGACCCAGTACTTC.

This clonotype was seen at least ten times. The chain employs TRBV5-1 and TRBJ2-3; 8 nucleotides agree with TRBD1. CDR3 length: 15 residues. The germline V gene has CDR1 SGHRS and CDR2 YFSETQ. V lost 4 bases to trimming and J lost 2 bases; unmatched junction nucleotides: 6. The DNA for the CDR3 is TGCGCCAGCAGCAGGACAGGGATGATCACAGATACGCAGTATTTT. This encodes CASSRTGMITDTQYF.

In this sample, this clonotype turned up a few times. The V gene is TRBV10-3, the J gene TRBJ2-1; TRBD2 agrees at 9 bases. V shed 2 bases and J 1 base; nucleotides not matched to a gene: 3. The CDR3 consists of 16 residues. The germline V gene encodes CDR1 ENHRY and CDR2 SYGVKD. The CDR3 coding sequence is TGTGCCATCAGTGAGCCCAGCGGGAGGTCCTACAATGAGCAGTTCTTC. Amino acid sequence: CAISEPSGRSYNEQFF.

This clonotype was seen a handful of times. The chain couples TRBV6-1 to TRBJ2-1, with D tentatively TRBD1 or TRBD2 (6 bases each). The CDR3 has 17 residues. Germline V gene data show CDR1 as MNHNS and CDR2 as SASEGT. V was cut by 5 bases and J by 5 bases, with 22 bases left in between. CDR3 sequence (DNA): TGTGCCAGCAGTCGCACGGATTACAGGGCGGGACACAATGAGCAGTTCTTC. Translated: CASSRTDYRAGHNEQFF.

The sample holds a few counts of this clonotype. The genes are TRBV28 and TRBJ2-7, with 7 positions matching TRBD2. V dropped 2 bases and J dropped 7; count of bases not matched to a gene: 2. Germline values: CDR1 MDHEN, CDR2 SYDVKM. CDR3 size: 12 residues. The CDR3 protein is CASSLPGGEQYF. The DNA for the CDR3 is TGTGCCAGCAGTTTACCGGGAGGTGAGCAGTACTTC.

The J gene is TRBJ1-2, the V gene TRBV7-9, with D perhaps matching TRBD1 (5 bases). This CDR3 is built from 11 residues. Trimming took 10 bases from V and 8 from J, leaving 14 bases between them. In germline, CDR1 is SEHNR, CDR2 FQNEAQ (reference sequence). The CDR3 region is CAITGEGGYTF. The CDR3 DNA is TGTGCCATCACAGGAGAAGGGGGCTACACCTTC.

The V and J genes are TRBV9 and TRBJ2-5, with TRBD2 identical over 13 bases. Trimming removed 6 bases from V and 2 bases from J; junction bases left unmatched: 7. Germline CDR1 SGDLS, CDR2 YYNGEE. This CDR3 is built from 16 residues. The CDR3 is CASTPGLAGYQETQYF. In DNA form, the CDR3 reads TGTGCCAGCACCCCGGGACTAGCGGGGTATCAAGAGACCCAGTACTTC.

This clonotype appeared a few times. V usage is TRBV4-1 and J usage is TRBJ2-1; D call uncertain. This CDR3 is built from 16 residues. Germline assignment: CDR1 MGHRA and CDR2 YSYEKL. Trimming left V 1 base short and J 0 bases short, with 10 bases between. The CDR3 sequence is CASSQAILSSYNEQFF. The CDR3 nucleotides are TGCGCCAGCAGCCAAGCGATCCTGAGCTCCTACAATGAGCAGTTCTTC.

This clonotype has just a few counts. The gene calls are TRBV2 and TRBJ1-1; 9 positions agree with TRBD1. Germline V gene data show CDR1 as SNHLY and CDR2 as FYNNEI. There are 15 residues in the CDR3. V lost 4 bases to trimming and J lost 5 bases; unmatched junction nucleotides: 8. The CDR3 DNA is TGTGCCAGCAGTGCCAAACAGGGGGCGGGTACTGAAGCTTTCTTT. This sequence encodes CASSAKQGAGTEAFF.

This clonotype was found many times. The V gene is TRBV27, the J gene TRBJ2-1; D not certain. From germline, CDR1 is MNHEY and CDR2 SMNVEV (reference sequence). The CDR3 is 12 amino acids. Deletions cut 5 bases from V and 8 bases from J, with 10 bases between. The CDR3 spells CASSANSYEQFF. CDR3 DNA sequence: TGTGCCAGCAGTGCCAACAGCTATGAGCAGTTCTTC.

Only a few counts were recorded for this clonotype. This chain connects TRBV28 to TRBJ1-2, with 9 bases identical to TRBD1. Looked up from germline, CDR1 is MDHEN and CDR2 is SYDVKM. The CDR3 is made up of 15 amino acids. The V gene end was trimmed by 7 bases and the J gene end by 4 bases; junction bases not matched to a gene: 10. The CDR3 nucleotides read TGTGCCAGCAACGACCGGGACAGGGATTCCTATGGCTACACCTTC. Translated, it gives CASNDRDRDSYGYTF.